Listed here are 6 T cell receptor beta chains from one sample, sequenced in a study of blood T cell repertoires in COVID-19. TCRdb's table, derived via immunoSEQ multiplex PCR, lists solely in-frame clones and lacks some. Seen here are about 120,000 clones, 88% observed once, and the top ten hold roughly 1.1%. Specimen: peripheral blood. Receptor source: a woman aged 80 or over with acute or convalescent COVID-19.

The rearrangement joins TRBV5-1 to TRBJ2-1, with TRBD1 matching over 8 bases. The CDR3 contains 15 residues. Germline CDR1 and CDR2: SGHRS and YFSETQ. V lost 4 bases and J lost 2; bases outside the gene matches: 5. The CDR3 DNA reads as TGCGCCAGCAGCCCGACAGGGGAGACCTACAATGAGCAGTTCTTC. This sequence encodes CASSPTGETYNEQFF.

V gene TRBV11-3 combines with J gene TRBJ1-2, with 7 positions matching TRBD1. Trimming at V came to 6 bases and at J to 8 bases, leaving 12 bases not matched to a gene. Germline CDR1 and CDR2: SGHNT and YENEEA. The CDR3 spans 14 residues. The CDR3 bases are TGTGCCAGCAGACCCATAGGGGGCTTCGGGGGCTACACCTTC. This gives the protein CASRPIGGFGGYTF.

The V gene is TRBV19, the J gene TRBJ1-6; D is ambiguous. The CDR3 contains 13 residues. V was trimmed by 6 bases and J by 7 bases, leaving 10 bases between them. CDR1 and CDR2 (germline): LNHDA, SQIVND (reference sequence). The CDR3: CASSGSINSPLHF. The CDR3 DNA follows: TGTGCCAGTAGCGGGAGTATAAATTCACCCCTCCACTTT.

In this sample, this clone turned up a few times. The chain combines TRBV15 with TRBJ2-5; TRBD1 matches 7 bases. V was pared by 4 bases and J by 0 bases, with 5 bases of the junction left unmatched. Germline V gene sequence: CDR1 LNHNV, CDR2 YYDKDF (reference sequence). This CDR3 contains 15 residues. The CDR3 here is CATSISTGYQETQYF. The DNA of the CDR3 is TGTGCCACCAGCATTTCGACAGGGTACCAAGAGACCCAGTACTTC.

The chain recombines TRBV19 with TRBJ1-4, with D maybe TRBD1 (5 bases). The germline V and J ends were trimmed by 6 bases and 3 bases, with 11 bases remaining between them. The V gene's germline CDR1 is LNHDA and CDR2 SQIVND (reference sequence). The CDR3 is 14 residues long. CDR3 nucleotide sequence: TGTGCCAGTAGCCCCGGGGGGGCTAATGAAAAACTGTTTTTT. Encoded protein: CASSPGGANEKLFF.

This chain uses TRBV6-5 with TRBJ2-3, with 10 positions matching TRBD2. The CDR3 runs 15 residues. The J segment lost 1 base and the V segment lost 6 bases, leaving 4 bases of the junction unmatched. The V gene's germline CDR1 is MNHEY and CDR2 SVGAGI. CDR3 DNA sequence: TGTGCCAGCAGGCCACTAGCGGGGCGCACAGATACGCAGTATTTT. Translated: CASRPLAGRTDTQYF.